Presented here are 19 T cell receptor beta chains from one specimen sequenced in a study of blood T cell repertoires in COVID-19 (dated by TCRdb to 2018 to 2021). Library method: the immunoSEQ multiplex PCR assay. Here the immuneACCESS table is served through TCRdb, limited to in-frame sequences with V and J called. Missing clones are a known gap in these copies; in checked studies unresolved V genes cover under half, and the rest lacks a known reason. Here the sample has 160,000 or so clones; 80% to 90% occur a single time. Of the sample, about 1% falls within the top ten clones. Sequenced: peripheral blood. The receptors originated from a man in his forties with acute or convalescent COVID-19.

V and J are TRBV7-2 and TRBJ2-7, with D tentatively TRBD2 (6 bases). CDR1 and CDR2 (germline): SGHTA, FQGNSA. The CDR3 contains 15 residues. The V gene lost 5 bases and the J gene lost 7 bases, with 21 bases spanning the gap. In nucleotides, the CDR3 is TGTGCCAGCAGCCCAGACGGGGGACCCTACGATGAGCAGTACTTC. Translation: CASSPDGGPYDEQYF.

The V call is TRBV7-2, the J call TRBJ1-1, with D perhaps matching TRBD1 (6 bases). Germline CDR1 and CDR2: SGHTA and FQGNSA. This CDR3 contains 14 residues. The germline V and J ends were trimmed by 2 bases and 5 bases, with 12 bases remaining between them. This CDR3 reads CASSLIERGTEAFF. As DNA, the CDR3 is TGTGCCAGCAGCTTAATTGAGAGGGGGACTGAAGCTTTCTTT.

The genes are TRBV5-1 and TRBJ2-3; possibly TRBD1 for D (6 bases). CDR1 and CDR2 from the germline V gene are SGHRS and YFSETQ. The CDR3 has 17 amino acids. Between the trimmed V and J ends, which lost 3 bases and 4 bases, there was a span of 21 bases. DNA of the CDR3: TGCGCCAGCAGCTGGACGAGCCTCAGGGGAGTGTCAGATACGCAGTATTTT. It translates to CASSWTSLRGVSDTQYF.

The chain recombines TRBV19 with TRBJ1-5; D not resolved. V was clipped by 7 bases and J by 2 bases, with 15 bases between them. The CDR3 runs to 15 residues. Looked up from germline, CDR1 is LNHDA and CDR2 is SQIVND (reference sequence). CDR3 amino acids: CASNAGNFGNQPQHF. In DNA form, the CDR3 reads TGTGCCAGTAATGCCGGGAACTTTGGCAATCAGCCCCAGCATTTT.

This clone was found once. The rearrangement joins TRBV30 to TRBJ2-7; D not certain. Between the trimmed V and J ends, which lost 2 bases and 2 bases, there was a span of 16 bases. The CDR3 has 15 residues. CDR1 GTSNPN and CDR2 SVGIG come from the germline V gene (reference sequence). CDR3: CAWSNRARHTYEQYF. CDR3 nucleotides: TGTGCCTGGAGTAACCGTGCGCGGCATACCTACGAGCAGTACTTC. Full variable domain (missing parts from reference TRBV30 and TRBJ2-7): SQTIHQWPATLVQPVGSPLSLECTVEGTSNPNLYWYRQAAGRGLQLLFYSVGIGQISSEVPQNLSASRPQDRQFILSSKKLLLSDSGFYLCAWSNRARHTYEQYFGPGTRLTVT.

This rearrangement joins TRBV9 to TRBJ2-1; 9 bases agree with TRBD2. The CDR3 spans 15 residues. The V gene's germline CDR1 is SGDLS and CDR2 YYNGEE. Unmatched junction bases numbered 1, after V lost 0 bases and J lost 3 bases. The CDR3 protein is CASSVGTSDYNEQFF. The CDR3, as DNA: TGTGCCAGCAGCGTAGGGACTAGCGACTACAATGAGCAGTTCTTC.

The CDR3 region is CASSLGQRKNTEAFF. Here the CDR3 DNA reads TGCGCCAGCAGTTTAGGACAGCGAAAAAACACTGAAGCTTTCTTT. The chain joins TRBV5-1 to TRBJ1-1; D possibly corresponds to TRBD1 (6 bases). The CDR3 extends over 15 amino acids. Germline loops: CDR1 SGHRS, CDR2 YFSETQ. The V end lost 5 bases, the J end lost 2 bases, and 16 bases lay between the germline ends.

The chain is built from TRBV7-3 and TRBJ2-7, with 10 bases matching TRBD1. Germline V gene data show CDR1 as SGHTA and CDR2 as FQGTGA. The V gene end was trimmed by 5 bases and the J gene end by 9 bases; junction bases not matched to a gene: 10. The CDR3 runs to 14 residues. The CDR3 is CASSPGQGFGRQYF. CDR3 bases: TGTGCCAGCAGCCCGGGACAGGGGTTTGGTCGGCAGTACTTC.

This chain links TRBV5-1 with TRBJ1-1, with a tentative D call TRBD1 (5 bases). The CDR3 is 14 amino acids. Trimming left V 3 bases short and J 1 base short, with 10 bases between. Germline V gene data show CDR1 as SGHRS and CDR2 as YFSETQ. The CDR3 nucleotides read TGCGCCAGCAGCTATCTACAGGAGAACACTGAAGCTTTCTTT. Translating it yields CASSYLQENTEAFF.

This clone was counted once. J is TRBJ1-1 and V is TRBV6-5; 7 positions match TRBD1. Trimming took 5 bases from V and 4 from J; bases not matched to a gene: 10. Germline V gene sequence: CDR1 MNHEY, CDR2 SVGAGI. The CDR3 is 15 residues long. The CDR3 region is CASSTTTGLGTEAFF. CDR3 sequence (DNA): TGTGCCAGCAGTACCACGACAGGGCTGGGCACTGAAGCTTTCTTT.

DNA of the CDR3: TGTGCCAGCAGCGTTCAGGGGATTAGCACAGATACGCAGTATTTT. This translates into CASSVQGISTDTQYF. The chain links TRBV9 to TRBJ2-3; possibly TRBD1 for D (6 bases). Germline CDR1 is SGDLS and CDR2 is YYNGEE. V lost 2 bases and J lost 0, with 10 bases in between. The CDR3 contains 15 residues.

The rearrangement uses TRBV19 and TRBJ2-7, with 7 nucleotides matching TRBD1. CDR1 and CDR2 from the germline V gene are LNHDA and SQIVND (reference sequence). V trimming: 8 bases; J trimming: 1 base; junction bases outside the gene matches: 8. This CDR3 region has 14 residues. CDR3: CASSSGDSSYEQYF. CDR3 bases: TGTGCCAGTTCCTCCGGGGACAGTTCCTACGAGCAGTACTTC. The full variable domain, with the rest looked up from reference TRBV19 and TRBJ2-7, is DGGITQSPKYLFRKEGQNVTLSCEQNLNHDAMYWYRQDPGQGLRLIYYSQIVNDFQKGDIAEGYSVSREKKESFPLTVTSAQKNPTAFYLCASSSGDSSYEQYFGPGTRLTVT.

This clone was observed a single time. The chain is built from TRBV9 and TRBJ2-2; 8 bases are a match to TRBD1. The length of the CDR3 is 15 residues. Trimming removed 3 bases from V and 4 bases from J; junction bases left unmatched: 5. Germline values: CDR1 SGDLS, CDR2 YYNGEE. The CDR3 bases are TGTGCCAGCAGCGCACGGACAGGGCCCACCGGGGAGCTGTTTTTT. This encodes CASSARTGPTGELFF.

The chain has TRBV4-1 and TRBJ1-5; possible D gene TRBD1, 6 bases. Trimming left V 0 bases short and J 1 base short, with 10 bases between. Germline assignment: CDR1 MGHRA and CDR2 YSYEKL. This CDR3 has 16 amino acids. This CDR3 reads CASSQDRGGSNQPQHF. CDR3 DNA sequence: TGCGCCAGCAGCCAAGACAGGGGTGGAAGCAATCAGCCCCAGCATTTT.

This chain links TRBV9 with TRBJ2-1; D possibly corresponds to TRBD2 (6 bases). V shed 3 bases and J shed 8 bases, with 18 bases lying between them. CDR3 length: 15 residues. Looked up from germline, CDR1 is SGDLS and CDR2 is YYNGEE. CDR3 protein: CASSGRGPFRDEQFF. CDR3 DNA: TGTGCCAGCAGCGGGCGGGGTCCATTCCGAGATGAGCAGTTCTTC.

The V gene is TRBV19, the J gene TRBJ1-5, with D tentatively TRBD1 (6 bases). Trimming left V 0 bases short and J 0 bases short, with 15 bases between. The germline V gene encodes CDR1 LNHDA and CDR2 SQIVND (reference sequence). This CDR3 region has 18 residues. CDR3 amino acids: CASSIDPNRDISNQPQHF. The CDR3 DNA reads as TGTGCCAGTAGTATAGACCCAAACCGGGACATTAGCAATCAGCCCCAGCATTTT.

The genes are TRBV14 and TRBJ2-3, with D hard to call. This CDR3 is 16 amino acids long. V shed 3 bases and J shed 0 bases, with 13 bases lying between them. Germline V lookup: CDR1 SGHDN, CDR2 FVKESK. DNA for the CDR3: TGTGCCAGCAGCCAGATGCAGTTCCTTAGCACAGATACGCAGTATTTT. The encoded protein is CASSQMQFLSTDTQYF.

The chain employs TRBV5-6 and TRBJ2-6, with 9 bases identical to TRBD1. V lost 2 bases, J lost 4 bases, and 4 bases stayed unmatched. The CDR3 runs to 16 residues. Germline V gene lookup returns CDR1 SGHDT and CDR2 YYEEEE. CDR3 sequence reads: CASSLLTGGGANVLTF. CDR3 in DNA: TGTGCCAGCAGCTTACTCACAGGGGGCGGGGCCAACGTCCTGACTTTC.

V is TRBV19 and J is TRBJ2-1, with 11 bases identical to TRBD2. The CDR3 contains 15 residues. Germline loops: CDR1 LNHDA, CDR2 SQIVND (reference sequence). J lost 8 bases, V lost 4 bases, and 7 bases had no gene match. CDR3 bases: TGTGCCAGTAGTACCGGACTAGCGGGCGGGCATGAGCAGTTCTTC. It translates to CASSTGLAGGHEQFF.